Below are 30 T cell receptor beta chains sequenced from a single sample in a study of T cell responses to AZD1222 COVID-19 vaccine. Profiling relied on immunoSEQ multiplex PCR, and the TCRdb table lists in-frame clones only, not all of them. Of roughly 70,000 clones in the sample, 89% are singletons; the top ten hold 9.3%. The specimen was peripheral blood, collected 28 days after the second AZD1222 dose. The source of these receptors is an adult who received the AZD1222 COVID-19 vaccine.

This clone was picked up a small number of times. This chain connects TRBV9 to TRBJ2-3, with 8 bases identical to TRBD2. Trimming removed 4 bases from V and 0 bases from J; junction bases left unmatched: 7. Germline values: CDR1 SGDLS, CDR2 YYNGEE. CDR3 length: 16 amino acids. The CDR3 DNA follows: TGTGCCAGCAGCAGAGAGGTAGCGGGGAGCACAGATACGCAGTATTTT. This codes for CASSREVAGSTDTQYF.

This sequence joins TRBV7-9 and TRBJ1-5; the D is unclear. There are 13 residues in the CDR3. V lost 0 bases and J 4 bases, leaving 4 bases between the germline ends. Germline CDR1 and CDR2: SEHNR and FQNEAQ (reference sequence). The CDR3 region has the DNA TGTGCCAGCAGCTTAGCCTTAAATCAGCCCCAGCATTTT. This encodes CASSLALNQPQHF.

This clone was detected only once. The V and J genes are TRBV6-4 and TRBJ1-2; D possibly corresponds to TRBD1 (6 bases). V gave up 4 bases and J gave up 5 bases, with 17 bases separating them. This CDR3 is 15 amino acids long. The germline gives CDR1 MRHNA, CDR2 SNTAGT. The CDR3 sequence is CASSGETGREYGYTF. CDR3 nucleotides: TGTGCCAGCAGTGGAGAAACAGGGCGAGAATATGGCTACACCTTC.

The chain has TRBV19 and TRBJ1-1, with D tentatively TRBD1 (5 bases). The germline CDR1 and CDR2 sequences are LNHDA and SQIVND (reference sequence). With 4 bases removed from V and 4 bases from J, the gap between germline ends came to 13 bases. The CDR3 sequence is 14 residues long. The CDR3 DNA sequence: TGTGCCAGTAGTAGGTGGGGGGGGTTCACTGAAGCTTTCTTT. Protein sequence: CASSRWGGFTEAFF.

V gene TRBV7-2 combines with J gene TRBJ2-3, with D possibly matching TRBD2 (5 bases). The V end lost 1 base, the J end lost 7 bases, and 6 bases lay between the germline ends. The CDR3 loop spans 12 amino acids. The germline gives CDR1 SGHTA, CDR2 FQGNSA. The CDR3 reads CASSLERYTQYF. DNA of the CDR3: TGTGCCAGCAGCTTAGAGCGGTATACGCAGTATTTT. Filled out from reference TRBV7-2 and TRBJ2-3, the complete variable domain reads GAGVSQSPSNKVTEKGKDVELRCDPISGHTALYWYRQSLGQGLEFLIYFQGNSAPDKSGLPSDRFSAERTGGSVSTLTIQRTQQEDSAVYLCASSLERYTQYFGPGTRLTVL.

The CDR3 spells CASSVVQSGNTIYF. The CDR3, as DNA: TGTGCCAGCAGCGTAGTGCAATCTGGAAACACCATATATTTT. V usage is TRBV9 and J usage is TRBJ1-3, with D hard to call. Germline-derived CDR1 and CDR2 are SGDLS and YYNGEE. The CDR3 has 14 residues. The ends were cut back, 0 bases at V and 1 base at J, with 5 bases in the middle.

The chain links TRBV3-1 (or the pseudogene TRBV3-2) to TRBJ2-6; 10 bases are shared with TRBD1. The CDR3 runs to 17 residues. Per the germline V gene, CDR1 is LGHDT and CDR2 is YNNKEL (reference sequence). V shed 4 bases, J shed 0 bases, and the junction held 3 bases outside the gene matches. The CDR3 reads CASSPWDRGSGANVLTF. The CDR3 DNA follows: TGTGCCAGCAGCCCTTGGGACAGGGGCTCTGGGGCCAACGTCCTGACTTTC.

J is TRBJ2-3 and V is TRBV7-2; 10 bases match TRBD1. Germline-derived CDR1 and CDR2 are SGHTA and FQGNSA. This CDR3 region has 16 residues. V was pared by 1 base and J by 1 base, with 2 bases of the junction left unmatched. CDR3 nucleotide sequence: TGTGCCAGCAGCTTAGTCGGGACAGGGGGCACAGATACGCAGTATTTT. Protein product: CASSLVGTGGTDTQYF.

This sequence joins TRBV12-3 or TRBV12-4 and TRBJ2-7; 9 nucleotides align to TRBD2. The CDR3 extends over 13 amino acids. Unmatched junction bases numbered 7, after V lost 4 bases and J lost 9 bases. The CDR3 region is CASSSTGTSTQYF. CDR3 coding DNA: TGTGCCAGCAGTTCAACCGGGACTAGCACGCAGTACTTC.

This chain's CDR3 is CASSRSTEKLFF. As DNA, the CDR3 is TGTGCCAGCAGCCGCTCGACGGAAAAACTGTTTTTT. This chain connects TRBV7-2 to TRBJ1-4; D is unclear. Germline loops: CDR1 SGHTA, CDR2 FQGNSA. The CDR3 is 12 residues long. The V end lost 5 bases, the J end lost 8 bases, and 9 bases lay between the germline ends.

The rearrangement joins TRBV9 to TRBJ2-2; 8 nucleotides agree with TRBD1. Germline lookup yields CDR1 SGDLS and CDR2 YYNGEE. The CDR3 loop spans 16 amino acids. The V gene end was trimmed by 0 bases and the J gene end by 3 bases; junction bases not matched to a gene: 4. The CDR3 bases are TGTGCCAGCAGCGTAGGGGTCAGGGGGCACACCGGGGAGCTGTTTTTT. This codes for CASSVGVRGHTGELFF.

The rearrangement uses TRBV28 and TRBJ1-1; tentatively, D is TRBD1 (6 bases). This CDR3 comprises 13 residues. Germline V gene lookup returns CDR1 MDHEN and CDR2 SYDVKM. Trimming took 7 bases from V and 3 from J, leaving 12 bases between them. The DNA for the CDR3 is TGTGCCAGCACCTCCAGGGGTGACACTGAAGCTTTCTTT. It yields the protein CASTSRGDTEAFF.

The sample holds one count of this clone. The V call is TRBV5-6, the J call TRBJ1-3; D gene unclear. The germline V and J ends were trimmed by 0 bases and 3 bases, with 7 bases remaining between them. The germline CDR1 and CDR2 sequences are SGHDT and YYEEEE. The CDR3 totals 14 residues. CDR3 region: CASSLVLYGNTIYF. In DNA form, the CDR3 reads TGTGCCAGCAGCTTGGTCCTTTATGGAAACACCATATATTTT.

V is TRBV2 and J is TRBJ1-4; the D gene is possibly TRBD1 (5 bases). The CDR3 is 13 residues long. The germline gives CDR1 SNHLY, CDR2 FYNNEI. The germline V and J ends were trimmed by 8 bases and 7 bases, with 14 bases remaining between them. The CDR3 DNA reads TGTGCCAGCCGCTGGCAGGGCCTTGAAAAACTGTTTTTT. It is translated as CASRWQGLEKLFF.

The V and J genes are TRBV2 and TRBJ1-2; D unresolved. The V gene's germline CDR1 is SNHLY and CDR2 FYNNEI. The CDR3 spans 15 residues. V lost 6 bases and J lost 5, with 19 bases in between. The CDR3 is CASRVGQDPTYGYTF. The CDR3 DNA follows: TGTGCCAGCAGGGTCGGGCAGGACCCCACGTATGGCTACACCTTC.

The V and J genes are TRBV30 and TRBJ2-3; no definite D call. Germline assignment: CDR1 GTSNPN and CDR2 SVGIG (reference sequence). This CDR3 spans 12 amino acids. The ends were cut back, 3 bases at V and 4 bases at J, with 8 bases in the middle. CDR3 DNA: TGTGCCTGGAGCCTCTTACCAGATACGCAGTATTTT. This sequence encodes CAWSLLPDTQYF.

The V gene is TRBV19, the J gene TRBJ2-7, with a tentative D call TRBD1 (6 bases). V lost 4 bases and J lost 6, with 13 bases in between. The CDR3 extends over 13 amino acids. Germline CDR1 LNHDA, CDR2 SQIVND (reference sequence). The CDR3 reads CASSTGVGGEQYV. The CDR3 DNA is TGTGCCAGTAGTACAGGGGTAGGGGGCGAGCAGTACGTC.

This clone was recorded a few times. This rearrangement joins TRBV5-4 to TRBJ2-7; 10 bases are shared with TRBD2. The V segment lost 0 bases and the J segment 2 bases; nucleotides outside the gene matches: 8. CDR1 SGHNT and CDR2 YYREEE come from the germline V gene (reference sequence). This CDR3 spans 17 amino acids. Written as DNA, the CDR3 is TGTGCCAGCAGCTTGGGGCTAGCGGGAGACACAACCTACGAGCAGTACGTC. This codes for CASSLGLAGDTTYEQYV.

The chain joins TRBV3-1 (or the pseudogene TRBV3-2) to TRBJ2-1; 11 bases match TRBD2. The CDR3 contains 17 residues. The germline V gene encodes CDR1 LGHDT and CDR2 YNNKEL (reference sequence). Trimming cost V 0 bases and J 2 bases; bases outside gene matches: 3. CDR3 DNA: TGTGCCAGCAGCCAAGACGGGGGACTAGCGGCCTACAATGAGCAGTTCTTC. Amino acids: CASSQDGGLAAYNEQFF.

The genes are TRBV25-1 and TRBJ1-1; D possibly corresponds to TRBD1 (5 bases). Per germline, CDR1 MGHDK and CDR2 SYGVNS. The CDR3 length is 16 residues. V gave up 0 bases and J gave up 3 bases, with 14 bases separating them. Here the CDR3 DNA reads TGTGCCAGCAGTGAATATGGCGGCGAAGGGGACACTGAAGCTTTCTTT. Translating it yields CASSEYGGEGDTEAFF.

The chain combines TRBV2 with TRBJ2-6; no clear D. Germline CDR1 is SNHLY and CDR2 is FYNNEI. The V end was cut by 5 bases, the J end by 0 bases, with 11 bases between. This CDR3 spans 16 amino acids. The CDR3 here is CASSSEQASGANVLTF. The CDR3 DNA reads TGTGCCAGCAGTTCGGAGCAGGCCTCTGGGGCCAACGTCCTGACTTTC.

The gene calls are TRBV19 and TRBJ1-4; a weak D match, TRBD1 (6 bases). In germline, CDR1 is LNHDA, CDR2 SQIVND (reference sequence). The CDR3 spans 14 residues. The ends were cut back, 2 bases at V and 5 bases at J, with 9 bases in the middle. The CDR3 nucleotides read TGTGCCAGTAGTATACAGGGGAAGAATGAAAAACTGTTTTTT. It specifies CASSIQGKNEKLFF.

This chain joins TRBV28 and TRBJ1-2; D possibly corresponds to TRBD1 (6 bases). CDR1 MDHEN and CDR2 SYDVKM come from the germline V gene. V shed 6 bases and J shed 4 bases, with 15 bases lying between them. This CDR3 spans 14 amino acids. CDR3 amino acids: CASSLRQESYGYTF. As DNA, the CDR3 is TGTGCCAGCAGCTTGCGACAGGAATCCTATGGCTACACCTTC.

This clone was found once. The genes are TRBV7-2 and TRBJ1-4; 7 bases map to TRBD1. The CDR3 sequence is 15 residues long. After removal of 5 bases from V and 5 bases from J, the junction contained 8 bases not matched to a gene. Germline CDR1 reads SGHTA; CDR2 reads FQGNSA. Here the CDR3 DNA reads TGTGCCAGCAGCCCCGGACAGGCCTACAATGAAAAACTGTTTTTT. Translating gives CASSPGQAYNEKLFF. The variable domain in full, completed from reference TRBV7-2 and TRBJ1-4, reads GAGVSQSPSNKVTEKGKDVELRCDPISGHTALYWYRQSLGQGLEFLIYFQGNSAPDKSGLPSDRFSAERTGGSVSTLTIQRTQQEDSAVYLCASSPGQAYNEKLFFGSGTQLSVL.

The J gene is TRBJ2-2, the V gene TRBV11-2, with D perhaps TRBD2 (5 bases). V shed 2 bases and J shed 4 bases, with 8 bases lying between them. This CDR3 comprises 14 residues. Germline-derived CDR1 and CDR2 are SGHAT and FQNNGV. CDR3 DNA: TGTGCCAGCAGCTTACATGCGGGCACCGGGGAGCTGTTTTTT. Protein: CASSLHAGTGELFF.

The chain carries TRBV6-5 and TRBJ1-2; 7 nucleotides match TRBD1. Looked up from germline, CDR1 is MNHEY and CDR2 is SVGAGI. V was pared by 5 bases and J by 9 bases, with 12 bases of the junction left unmatched. This CDR3 contains 14 residues. Here the CDR3 DNA reads TGTGCCAGCAGTCCTCCGGGGACAGCTCGTCGCTACACCTTC. The encoded protein is CASSPPGTARRYTF.

The chain has TRBV9 and TRBJ2-7; 7 positions agree with TRBD1. Trimming at V came to 4 bases and at J to 2 bases, leaving 6 bases not matched to a gene. Germline V CDR1 and CDR2: SGDLS, YYNGEE. The CDR3 length is 14 residues. The CDR3 sequence is CASSPDRVAYEQYF. The CDR3 DNA reads as TGTGCCAGCAGCCCAGACAGGGTCGCCTACGAGCAGTACTTC.

V gene TRBV6-5 combines with J gene TRBJ1-1; a weak D match, TRBD1 (5 bases). Germline CDR1 is MNHEY and CDR2 is SVGAGI. The germline V and J ends were trimmed by 5 bases and 3 bases, with 10 bases remaining between them. The CDR3 runs to 13 residues. The CDR3 spells CASSRDGYTEAFF. The CDR3 DNA reads TGTGCCAGCAGTCGGGACGGATACACTGAAGCTTTCTTT.

This clone appeared once. The chain employs TRBV3-1 (or the pseudogene TRBV3-2) and TRBJ1-5; D unresolved. CDR3 size: 12 residues. Per germline, CDR1 LGHDT and CDR2 YNNKEL (reference sequence). V was shortened by 1 base and J by 5 bases, with 3 bases between the two germline ends. The CDR3 here is CASSQGYQPQHF. The CDR3 DNA reads TGTGCCAGCAGCCAAGGATATCAGCCCCAGCATTTT.

The J gene is TRBJ1-5, the V gene TRBV12-5, with D uncertain. The CDR3 is 12 amino acids. Germline CDR1 and CDR2: LGHNT and FRNRAP. V shed 1 base and J shed 12 bases, with 10 bases lying between them. The CDR3 loop reads CASGLDRTDQHF. The DNA of the CDR3 is TGTGCTAGTGGTTTGGACCGGACCGACCAGCATTTT.